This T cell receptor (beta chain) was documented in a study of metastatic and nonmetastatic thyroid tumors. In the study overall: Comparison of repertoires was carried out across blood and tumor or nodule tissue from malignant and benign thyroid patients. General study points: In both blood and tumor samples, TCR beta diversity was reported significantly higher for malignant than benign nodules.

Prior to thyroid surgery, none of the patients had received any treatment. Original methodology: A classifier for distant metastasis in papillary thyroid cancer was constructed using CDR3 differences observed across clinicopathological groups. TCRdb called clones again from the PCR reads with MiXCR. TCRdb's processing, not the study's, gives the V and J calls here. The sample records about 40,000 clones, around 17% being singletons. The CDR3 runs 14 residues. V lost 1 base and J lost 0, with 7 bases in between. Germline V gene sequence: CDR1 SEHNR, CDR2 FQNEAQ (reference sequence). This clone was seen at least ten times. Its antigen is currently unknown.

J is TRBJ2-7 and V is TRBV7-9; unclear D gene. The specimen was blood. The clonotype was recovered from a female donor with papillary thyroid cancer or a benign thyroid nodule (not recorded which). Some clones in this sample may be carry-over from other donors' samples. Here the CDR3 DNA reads TGTGCCAGCAGCTTAGTCTCTAGCTCCTACGAGCAGTACTTC. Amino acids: CASSLVSSSYEQYF.